These 23 T cell receptor beta chains share one sample of origin, sequenced in a study of T cells in Graves' hyperthyroidism and ophthalmopathy. Researchers amplified the TCR beta CDR3 regions from RNA transcripts. HTBI primers drove first-round RT-PCR of the TCR CDR3. MiXCR, run by TCRdb on the multiplex PCR reads, gives a single entry per CDR3 protein. Altogether a few hundred thousand distinct CDR3 sequences are present, approximately 44% being singletons, with the ten largest covering around 7.7%. What was sequenced was peripheral blood or thyroid tissue (not recorded which). These receptors were obtained from a woman younger than 35 with Graves' hyperthyroidism.

This clonotype came up many times. This chain joins TRBV3-1 and TRBJ2-5; perhaps TRBD2 as D (5 bases). The CDR3 consists of 15 residues. Germline V CDR1 and CDR2: LGHDT, YNNKEL (reference sequence). Deletions cut 2 bases from V and 7 bases from J, with 17 bases between. CDR3 sequence: CASSQRTAFGVTQYF. DNA for the CDR3: TGTGCCAGCAGCCAAAGGACCGCCTTCGGGGTGACCCAGTACTTC.

To note about this clonotype: This likely comes from a read error, as the CDR3 has no conserved phenylalanine or tryptophan at its end. It is unclear where the CDR3 begins or ends on the DNA, so no DNA is shown, and the CDR3 is as TCRdb lists it. Here the CDR3 reads CASRRTTGGDGEPFL. The rearrangement uses TRBV12-3 or TRBV12-4 and TRBJ2-2; the table's TRBD1 call for D was not verified on the DNA. The CDR3 is 15 amino acids in total, end residues counted.

The gene calls are TRBV15 and TRBJ1-6; D is undetermined. The germline CDR1 and CDR2 sequences are LNHNV and YYDKDF (reference sequence). The germline V and J ends were trimmed by 7 bases and 2 bases, with 12 bases remaining between them. The CDR3 extends over 15 amino acids. The CDR3 here is CATTTWRAYNSPLHF. The CDR3 bases are TGTGCCACCACTACCTGGCGGGCCTATAATTCACCCCTCCACTTT.

The rearrangement uses TRBV15 and TRBJ2-7, with 9 nucleotides matching TRBD1. The CDR3 contains 14 residues. CDR1 is LNHNV and CDR2 is YYDKDF in the germline V gene (reference sequence). V dropped 0 bases and J dropped 4; count of bases not matched to a gene: 1. CDR3 in DNA: TGTGCCACCAGCAGAGATGGGACAGGGTACGAGCAGTACTTC. Encoded protein: CATSRDGTGYEQYF.

This clonotype turned up a few times. The J gene is TRBJ1-3, the V gene TRBV5-1, with D uncertain. CDR3 length: 15 amino acids. Trimming took off 0 bases at V and 0 bases at J, with 7 bases between the two ends. CDR1 SGHRS and CDR2 YFSETQ come from the germline V gene. CDR3 amino acids: CASSLGGRSGNTIYF. DNA for the CDR3: TGCGCCAGCAGCTTGGGCGGCCGCTCTGGAAACACCATATATTTT.

This clonotype was recorded many times. The chain carries TRBV7-9 and TRBJ1-1; no clear D. The germline V and J ends were trimmed by 2 bases and 3 bases, with 19 bases remaining between them. The CDR3 spans 17 residues. Germline CDR1 is SEHNR and CDR2 is FQNEAQ (reference sequence). CDR3 residues: CASSLPEVAPPDTEAFF. CDR3 coding DNA: TGTGCCAGCAGCTTACCAGAGGTTGCGCCTCCGGACACTGAAGCTTTCTTT. The variable domain in full, completed from reference TRBV7-9 and TRBJ1-1, reads DTGVSQNPRHKITKRGQNVTFRCDPISEHNRLYWYRQTLGQGPEFLTYFQNEAQLEKSRLLSDRFSAERPKGSFSTLEIQRTEQGDSAMYLCASSLPEVAPPDTEAFFGQGTRLTVV.

The count of this clonotype is one. This chain uses TRBV29-1 with TRBJ2-7, with TRBD1 as a possible D gene (7 bases). Per the germline V gene, CDR1 is SQVTM and CDR2 is ANQGSEA. The V end was cut by 4 bases, the J end by 5 bases, with 21 bases between. This CDR3 is built from 15 residues. CDR3 sequence (DNA): TGCAGCGTTGGACGCATGGCCAGCAGGGGGGACGAGCAGTACTTC. Its translation: CSVGRMASRGDEQYF.

V gene TRBV7-9 combines with J gene TRBJ2-7; 9 nucleotides align to TRBD1. With 5 bases clipped from V and 3 bases from J, the junction kept 8 bases outside the gene matches. The CDR3 totals 15 residues. CDR1 is SEHNR, CDR2 FQNEAQ, per germline (reference sequence). The CDR3 coding sequence is TGTGCCAGCAGCCTAGGACAGGGGATGGGCTACGAGCAGTACTTC. It is translated as CASSLGQGMGYEQYF.

This clonotype was detected many times. The chain uses TRBV2 and TRBJ2-7; the match to TRBD2 covers 9 bases. CDR1 is SNHLY, CDR2 FYNNEI, per germline. V shed 7 bases, J shed 2 bases, and the junction held 9 bases outside the gene matches. The CDR3 loop spans 15 amino acids. The CDR3 bases are TGTGCCAGCACCGAAAGAGGCGGGGGGGCCTACGAGCAGTACTTC. Translated, it gives CASTERGGGAYEQYF.

In the case of this clonotype: Its ends do not fully match the called genes, so a read error is possible. V gene TRBV6-5 combines with J gene TRBJ1-5; no clear D. Germline CDR1 reads MNHEY; CDR2 reads SVGAGI. The CDR3 runs 11 residues. The CDR3 nucleotides read TGTGCCGGCAGTTCGCGAGGGCCCCAGCATTTT. Its protein product is CAGSSRGPQHF.

The chain recombines TRBV24-1 with TRBJ2-5, with 9 bases fitting TRBD1. The germline V gene has CDR1 KGHDR and CDR2 SFDVKD. After removal of 3 bases from V and 1 base from J, the junction contained 8 bases not matched to a gene. CDR3 size: 17 residues. The CDR3 sequence is CATSDRDRAGFQETQYF. The CDR3 DNA reads as TGTGCCACCAGTGATAGGGACAGGGCGGGATTCCAAGAGACCCAGTACTTC.

The chain has TRBV7-3 and TRBJ2-7; D not certain. The V gene's germline CDR1 is SGHTA and CDR2 FQGTGA. Between the trimmed V and J ends, which lost 5 bases and 7 bases, there was a span of 30 bases. The length of the CDR3 is 18 residues. CDR3 DNA sequence: TGTGCCAGCAGCCTGCCTCCATGGCGGTTAAGCTCCTACAATGAGCAGTACTTC. Its translation is CASSLPPWRLSSYNEQYF. Drawing the rest from reference TRBV7-3 and TRBJ2-7, the complete variable domain is GAGVSQTPSNKVTEKGKYVELRCDPISGHTALYWYRQSLGQGPEFLIYFQGTGAADDSGLPNDRFFAVRPEGSVSTLKIQRTERGDSAVYLCASSLPPWRLSSYNEQYFGPGTRLTVT.

Many counts were recorded for this clonotype. V is TRBV12-5 and J is TRBJ1-4, with 7 bases fitting TRBD1. With V trimmed by 1 base and J by 8 bases, 4 bases remained unmatched. This CDR3 region has 14 residues. Germline CDR1 LGHNT, CDR2 FRNRAP. The CDR3 DNA follows: TGTGCTAGTGGTTTGGAGACAGGGAGGGAAAAACTGTTTTTT. It encodes CASGLETGREKLFF.

This clonotype has ten or more counts. CDR3 sequence: CAISERTSGTYEQYF. CDR3 in DNA: TGTGCCATCAGTGAGAGGACTAGCGGGACCTACGAGCAGTACTTC. The V call is TRBV10-3, the J call TRBJ2-7, with 12 bases lining up with TRBD2. The V and J ends lost 2 bases and 2 bases, in that order; junction bases with no gene match: 1. CDR3 length: 15 residues. In germline, CDR1 is ENHRY, CDR2 SYGVKD.

The chain uses TRBV6-6 and TRBJ1-2; the D gene is possibly TRBD1 (5 bases). Germline V gives CDR1 MNHNY, CDR2 SVGAGI (reference sequence). The CDR3 length is 14 residues. Between the trimmed V and J ends, which lost 2 bases and 12 bases, there was a span of 19 bases. The CDR3 spells CASSYGAGETGNTF. In DNA form, the CDR3 reads TGTGCCAGCAGTTACGGGGCGGGAGAGACTGGAAACACCTTC.

The chain combines TRBV7-3 with TRBJ1-5; 9 bases map to TRBD1. The length of the CDR3 is 14 residues. Germline V gives CDR1 SGHTA, CDR2 FQGTGA. Trimming at V came to 4 bases and at J to 7 bases, leaving 5 bases not matched to a gene. The CDR3 reads CASSWRGQGQPQHF. The DNA for the CDR3 is TGTGCCAGCAGCTGGCGGGGACAGGGCCAGCCCCAGCATTTT.

This chain joins TRBV6-4 and TRBJ2-5; TRBD2 matches at 7 bases. The J call could be wrong; TRBJ2-7 is a better fit for the DNA end. Germline V CDR1 and CDR2: MRHNA, SNTAGT. The CDR3 length is 14 residues. As DNA, the CDR3 is TGTGCCAGCAGTTACTGGGGGGGGGTCGGCGAGCAGTACTTC. The encoded protein is CASSYWGGVGEQYF.

The chain links TRBV20-1 to TRBJ1-4; a weak D match, TRBD1 (6 bases). The CDR3 has 16 residues. The V and J ends lost 4 bases and 0 bases respectively, with 15 bases between them. From germline, CDR1 is DFQATT and CDR2 SNEGSKA (reference sequence). Written as DNA, the CDR3 is TGCAGTGCTACGCCCGGGACATCATCAACTAATGAAAAACTGTTTTTT. The encoded protein is CSATPGTSSTNEKLFF.

The V call is TRBV20-1, the J call TRBJ2-7; 9 bases line up with TRBD1. This CDR3 is built from 15 residues. In germline, CDR1 is DFQATT, CDR2 SNEGSKA (reference sequence). The CDR3: CSGTGGGRGSYEQYF. Here the CDR3 DNA reads TGCAGCGGCACAGGGGGCGGGAGAGGTTCCTACGAGCAGTACTTC.

A remark on this clonotype: A read error may be the cause here, since a much bigger clone is one base away. J is TRBJ1-4 and V is TRBV10-3; 9 nucleotides agree with TRBD1. With V trimmed by 5 bases and J by 7 bases, 5 bases remained unmatched. The germline gives CDR1 ENHRY, CDR2 SYGVKD. The CDR3 runs 14 residues. This CDR3 reads CAISRDRVSEKLFF. Written as DNA, the CDR3 is TGTGCCATCAGTCGGGACAGGGTCTCTGAAAAACTGTTTTTT.

To note about this clonotype: This sequence may be a read error, since a much larger clone differs from it by one base. The chain combines TRBV4-1 with TRBJ1-1, with TRBD1 matching over 8 bases. Germline V gives CDR1 MGHRA, CDR2 YSYEKL. This CDR3 comprises 15 residues. V gave up 1 base and J gave up 6 bases; unmatched junction bases: 7. The CDR3 region is CASSQVGQGGPEAFF. The CDR3 coding sequence is TGCGCCAGCAGCCAAGTAGGACAGGGTGGGCCTGAAGCTTTCTTT.

The chain carries TRBV4-1 and TRBJ2-7; 7 bases align to TRBD2. The better agreement between TRBJ2-1 and the DNA end casts doubt on the J call. Germline loops: CDR1 MGHRA, CDR2 YSYEKL. The CDR3 spans 17 residues. CDR3 sequence (DNA): TGCGCCAGCAGCCAAGCTATAGCGGGTCGAACGACCTACGAGCAGTTCTTC. Its protein product is CASSQAIAGRTTYEQFF.

This clonotype has ten or more counts. This chain uses TRBV6-2 or TRBV6-3 with TRBJ1-5, with 8 nucleotides matching TRBD1. Trimming removed 6 bases from V and 6 bases from J; junction bases left unmatched: 4. Germline V gives CDR1 MNHEY, CDR2 SVGEGT. The CDR3 has 13 amino acids. The CDR3 DNA sequence: TGTGCCAGCAGACCGGACAGGGTTCAGCCCCAGCATTTT. Protein: CASRPDRVQPQHF.